These T cell receptor beta chains were read from a single sample in a study of early T cells in non-severe SARS-CoV-2 infection. TCRdb ran MiXCR on the 5' RACE reads and lists one entry per CDR3 protein. The sample records about 89,000 distinct CDR3 sequences, roughly 14% being singletons. Sequencing was done on a sample of whole blood. The receptors originated from an adult who was a healthcare worker with PCR-confirmed SARS-CoV-2 infection or an uninfected control (not recorded which). The CDR3 runs from the conserved cysteine through the conserved F or W. D genes are given only for firm matches. Expanded clones are given a class, and other clones once, few, many or no size at all.

v_call	j_call	clone_size	d_call	cdr3_aa	cdr3_nt
TRBV3-1	TRBJ1-2	many	-	CASSQEGGYTF	TGTGCCAGCAGCCAAGAGGGTGGCTACACCTTC
TRBV14	TRBJ1-2	once	-	CASSQLAYGYTF	TGTGCCAGCAGCCAACTAGCCTATGGCTACACCTTC
TRBV27	TRBJ1-5	many	-	CASSLRGTNQPQHF	TGTGCCAGCTCCCTGCGGGGGACAAATCAGCCCCAGCATTTT
TRBV6-4	TRBJ2-1	few	TRBD2	CASSDSPGLANEQFF	TGTGCCAGCAGTGACTCCCCGGGACTAGCCAATGAGCAGTTCTTC
TRBV7-9	TRBJ1-1	few	-	CASSLGAGSTEAFF	TGTGCCAGCAGCTTAGGGGCGGGGTCCACTGAAGCTTTCTTT
TRBV3-1	TRBJ2-1	-	-	CASSQYQGYNEQFF	TGTGCCAGCAGCCAATACCAGGGCTACAATGAGCAGTTCTTC
TRBV3-1	TRBJ2-3	-	-	CASRGADTQYF	TGTGCCAGCAGGGGCGCAGATACGCAGTATTTT
TRBV20-1	TRBJ2-3	-	-	CSPNKDTQYF	TGCAGTCCAAATAAAGATACGCAGTATTTT
TRBV7-3	TRBJ2-2	many	-	CASSPNLNTGELFF	TGTGCCAGCAGCCCGAACTTGAACACCGGGGAGCTGTTTTTT
TRBV6-1	TRBJ1-1	many	TRBD1	CASPTGMTEAFF	TGTGCCAGCCCGACAGGGATGACTGAAGCTTTCTTT
TRBV6-6	TRBJ1-4	-	-	CASSYDSPTGANEKLFF	TGTGCCAGCAGTTACGACTCCCCGACGGGGGCTAATGAAAAACTGTTTTTT
TRBV20-1	TRBJ1-6	-	TRBD1	CSARESSFGQGNSPLHF	TGCAGTGCTAGAGAGAGTTCTTTTGGACAGGGAAATTCACCCCTCCACTTT
TRBV18	TRBJ2-1	-	-	CASSPPGRFGNEQFF	TGTGCCAGCTCACCACCGGGCAGGTTTGGCAATGAGCAGTTCTTC
TRBV5-1	TRBJ2-6	-	-	CASSLDTSSGANVLTF	TGCGCCAGCAGCTTGGATACTAGCTCTGGGGCCAACGTCCTGACTTTC
TRBV9	TRBJ2-1	few	-	CASSPGAYNEQFF	TGTGCCAGCAGCCCAGGGGCCTACAATGAGCAGTTCTTC
TRBV3-1	TRBJ2-4	few	TRBD1	CASSLGTEPTIAKNIQYF	TGTGCCAGCAGCCTCGGGACAGAACCGACGATAGCCAAAAACATTCAGTACTTC
TRBV19	TRBJ1-2	-	TRBD1	CASSIGTGNPGGGYTF	TGTGCCAGTAGTATCGGGACAGGGAATCCAGGAGGTGGCTACACCTTC
TRBV20-1	TRBJ1-1	few	TRBD1	CSASISGQGARREAFF	TGCAGTGCTAGTATATCCGGACAGGGGGCTCGGCGTGAAGCTTTCTTT
TRBV3-1	TRBJ2-5	few	-	CASSPRVAAETQYF	TGTGCCAGCAGTCCTAGGGTAGCTGCCGAGACCCAGTACTTC
TRBV7-2	TRBJ2-5	-	-	CAGSLSMGNQYF	TGTGCCGGCAGCTTAAGTATGGGGAACCAGTACTTC
TRBV12-3/TRBV12-4	TRBJ1-2	few	-	CASSLGGTGSGGYTF	TGTGCCAGCAGTTTGGGGGGCACCGGGAGCGGTGGCTACACCTTC
TRBV18	TRBJ2-1	-	-	CASSPPQEIRHNEQFF	TGTGCCAGCTCACCACCCCAAGAAATCCGCCACAATGAGCAGTTCTTC
TRBV30	TRBJ1-6	-	-	CAWSVHTDYNSPLHF	TGTGCCTGGAGTGTACATACAGACTATAATTCACCCCTCCACTTT
TRBV20-1	TRBJ2-1	few	-	CSARDDRNLRVNEQFF	TGCAGTGCTAGAGATGATCGGAACCTACGGGTGAATGAGCAGTTCTTC
TRBV30	TRBJ1-3	many	-	CAGDPGNTIYF	TGTGCCGGGGACCCTGGAAACACCATATATTTT
TRBV20-1	TRBJ2-3	-	-	CSAELGDTQYF	TGCAGTGCGGAACTAGGTGATACGCAGTATTTT
TRBV27	TRBJ2-5	few	TRBD2	CASKLLAGESQETQYF	TGTGCCAGCAAATTGCTAGCGGGGGAGAGCCAAGAGACCCAGTACTTC
TRBV12-3/TRBV12-4	TRBJ1-5	-	TRBD1	CASSLSQGANQPQHF	TGTGCCAGCAGTTTAAGTCAGGGGGCTAATCAGCCCCAGCATTTT
TRBV9	TRBJ2-2	-	-	CASSVYGRPNTGELFF	TGTGCCAGCAGCGTATACGGCAGGCCTAACACCGGGGAGCTGTTTTTT
TRBV18	TRBJ1-6	many	-	CASSPISGAYNSPLHF	TGTGCCAGCTCACCCATTTCAGGAGCCTATAATTCACCCCTCCACTTT
TRBV5-4	TRBJ2-5	-	-	CASSLGLILDQETQYF	TGTGCCAGCAGCTTGGGGTTAATCTTGGACCAAGAGACCCAGTACTTC
TRBV7-9	TRBJ1-2	many	-	CASSFGQASNYGYTF	TGTGCCAGCAGCTTCGGACAAGCCTCAAACTATGGCTACACCTTC
TRBV18	TRBJ2-3	few	TRBD2	CASSPTGGGAADTQYF	TGTGCCAGCTCACCCACCGGCGGGGGGGCTGCAGATACGCAGTATTTT
TRBV7-2	TRBJ2-1	-	TRBD2	CASSQSIRLAGWSEQFF	TGTGCCAGCAGCCAATCTATTCGACTAGCGGGGTGGAGTGAGCAGTTCTTC
TRBV5-1	TRBJ2-3	few	TRBD1	CASSPGTGGFSTDTQYF	TGCGCCAGCAGCCCAGGGACAGGGGGCTTTAGCACAGATACGCAGTATTTT
TRBV12-5	TRBJ2-1	few	-	CASGSRDEQFF	TGTGCTAGTGGTTCCCGGGACGAGCAGTTCTTC
TRBV20-1	TRBJ2-5	many	-	CSARGPGEAGETQYF	TGCAGTGCTAGAGGGCCGGGTGAAGCGGGAGAGACCCAGTACTTC
TRBV12-3/TRBV12-4	TRBJ2-2	few	TRBD2	CASSLGPGGAAGELFF	TGTGCCAGCAGTTTAGGCCCCGGGGGGGCAGCCGGGGAGCTGTTTTTT
TRBV12-5	TRBJ1-5	many	TRBD1	CASGLVATGGKGQPQHF	TGTGCTAGTGGTTTGGTCGCGACAGGGGGCAAGGGTCAGCCCCAGCATTTT
TRBV3-1	TRBJ2-1	-	-	CASSLNLGGGRYNEQFF	TGTGCCAGCAGCCTCAACCTAGGCGGGGGCCGCTACAATGAGCAGTTCTTC
TRBV3-1	TRBJ1-1	-	-	CASSSRRRDTEAFF	TGTGCCAGCAGCTCCCGCAGGCGGGACACTGAAGCTTTCTTT
TRBV7-2	TRBJ2-2	few	TRBD2	CASSRGGAGTGELFF	TGTGCCAGCAGCCGCGGGGGGGCCGGCACCGGGGAGCTGTTTTTT
TRBV6-5	TRBJ2-5	-	TRBD1	CASSSGTGRRETQYF	TGTGCCAGCAGTTCCGGGACAGGGAGGCGAGAGACCCAGTACTTC
TRBV12-3/TRBV12-4	TRBJ2-5	many	-	CASSLGRETQYF	TGTGCCAGCAGTTTAGGACGTGAGACCCAGTACTTC
TRBV9	TRBJ2-2	many	-	CASRAEGGAYTGELFF	TGTGCCAGCAGAGCGGAGGGGGGCGCATACACCGGGGAGCTGTTTTTT
TRBV12-3/TRBV12-4	TRBJ2-2	many	-	CASTLRAGANTGELFF	TGTGCCAGCACATTGCGGGCAGGCGCGAACACCGGGGAGCTGTTTTTT
TRBV19	TRBJ1-2	many	-	CASSISAGNGYTF	TGTGCCAGTAGTATTTCGGCGGGGAATGGCTACACCTTC
TRBV21-1	TRBJ1-1	few	-	CASAKKLIRGGTEAFF	TGTGCCAGCGCTAAAAAATTGATTAGGGGAGGAACTGAAGCTTTCTTT
TRBV9	TRBJ1-4	-	-	CASSVAVSNEKLFF	TGTGCCAGCAGCGTAGCAGTTTCCAATGAAAAACTGTTTTTT
TRBV6-5	TRBJ2-3	-	-	CASSYSNGDTQYF	TGTGCCAGCAGTTACTCGAATGGAGATACGCAGTATTTT
TRBV3-1	TRBJ1-2	few	-	CASSQAGNGYTF	TGTGCCAGCAGCCAAGCAGGAAATGGCTACACCTTC
TRBV12-3/TRBV12-4	TRBJ1-2	-	TRBD1	CASSLPGGGYTF	TGTGCCAGCAGTCTCCCAGGGGGCGGCTACACCTTC
TRBV4-1	TRBJ1-1	few	TRBD1	CASSQDGTGLNTEAFF	TGCGCCAGCAGCCAAGATGGGACAGGGCTGAACACTGAAGCTTTCTTT
TRBV19	TRBJ2-1	many	-	CASSILGPYNEQFF	TGTGCCAGTAGTATACTTGGGCCCTACAATGAGCAGTTCTTC
TRBV20-1	TRBJ2-5	-	TRBD2	CSATRLAGGRETQYF	TGCAGTGCTACCCGACTAGCGGGGGGGCGAGAGACCCAGTACTTC